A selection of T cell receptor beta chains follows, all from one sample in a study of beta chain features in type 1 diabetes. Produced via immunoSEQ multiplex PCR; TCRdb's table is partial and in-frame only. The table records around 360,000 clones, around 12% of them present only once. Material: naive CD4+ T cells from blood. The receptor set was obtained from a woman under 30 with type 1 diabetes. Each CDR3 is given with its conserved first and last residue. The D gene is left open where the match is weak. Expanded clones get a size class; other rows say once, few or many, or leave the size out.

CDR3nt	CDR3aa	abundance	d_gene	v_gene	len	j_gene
TGTGCCAGCAGCCCCGCTCGGGGAAGCTCCTACAATGAGCAGTTCTTC	CASSPARGSSYNEQFF	few	NA	TRBV9	16	TRBJ2-1
TGTGCCAGCAACCTAGACTCAAAGTCCGGGGAGCTGTTTTTT	CASNLDSKSGELFF	few	NA	TRBV7-9	14	TRBJ2-2
TGTGCCAGCAGCTTAGTAGCAGATACGCAGTATTTT	CASSLVADTQYF	few	NA	TRBV7-2	12	TRBJ2-3
TGCGCCAGCAGCTGGATGACAGGGGACCACGAGCAGTACTTC	CASSWMTGDHEQYF	few	TRBD1	TRBV5-1	14	TRBJ2-7
TGTGCCAGCAGCCAAGATGGGCGTGGCTACACCTTC	CASSQDGRGYTF	few	NA	TRBV14	12	TRBJ1-2
TGCGCCAGCAGCCAAGATCTTGCCCCGAGCTCCTACGAGCAGTACTTC	CASSQDLAPSSYEQYF	few	NA	TRBV4-3	16	TRBJ2-7
TGTGCCAGCAGCTTAGACGCGTATACGCAGTATTTT	CASSLDAYTQYF	few	NA	TRBV7-8	12	TRBJ2-3
TGTGCCAGCAACATCGGGGGTGCGGGCAATGAGCAGTTCTTC	CASNIGGAGNEQFF	NA	NA	TRBV6-4	14	TRBJ2-1
TGTGCCAGCAGCTGGGGACAGCAAGAGACCCAGTACTTC	CASSWGQQETQYF	few	TRBD1	TRBV11-1	13	TRBJ2-5
TGTGCCAGCAGCCCAAATCAGCCCCAGCATTTT	CASSPNQPQHF	NA	NA	TRBV6-7	11	TRBJ1-5
TGCGCCAGCAGCCAAGATAACTATGGTGATAGAGGCTACACCTTC	CASSQDNYGDRGYTF	few	NA	TRBV4-3	15	TRBJ1-2
TGTGCCAGCTCTGCCACGGGACAGGGGGGCCGGGAGCAGTTCTTC	CASSATGQGGREQFF	NA	TRBD1	TRBV19	15	TRBJ2-1
TGTGCCAGCAGCCGGGACAGGGGCCCCCTTGGGGCCAACGTCCTGACTTTC	CASSRDRGPLGANVLTF	few	TRBD1	TRBV7-9	17	TRBJ2-6
TGCGCCAGCAGCCCGGACAGGGAGGACGGGGAGCTGTTTTTT	CASSPDREDGELFF	few	TRBD1	TRBV5-1	14	TRBJ2-2
TGTGCCAGCAGCTTAGATGACAGGGCAAACATTCAGTACTTC	CASSLDDRANIQYF	NA	TRBD1	TRBV7-2	14	TRBJ2-4
TGCGCCAGCAGCCAAGATCTCGGCTCCTACGAGCAGTACTTC	CASSQDLGSYEQYF	few	NA	TRBV4-3	14	TRBJ2-7
TGTGCCTGGAGTAGTGGGGCTAGAACCGGGGAGCTGTTTTTT	CAWSSGARTGELFF	NA	NA	TRBV30	14	TRBJ2-2
TGCGCCAGCAGCTTGGAGGACTCTTGGGGTGGCTACACCTTC	CASSLEDSWGGYTF	few	NA	TRBV5-1	14	TRBJ1-2
TGTGCCAGCAGTTTATGGTGGACAGGGACTGGCTACACCTTC	CASSLWWTGTGYTF	few	TRBD1	TRBV28	14	TRBJ1-2
TGTGCCAGCAGCTTCAGGGGGCGCGTAGATACGCAGTATTTT	CASSFRGRVDTQYF	few	TRBD1	TRBV7-2	14	TRBJ2-3
TGTGCCAGCAGCTTGTCAGGCGGGGGGATCCGAAATGAGCAGTTCTTC	CASSLSGGGIRNEQFF	few	TRBD2	TRBV5-4	16	TRBJ2-1
TGTGCCAGCTCACCTACCGGTAGTAACAACTATGGCTACACCTTC	CASSPTGSNNYGYTF	NA	NA	TRBV18	15	TRBJ1-2
TGTGCCAGCAGTTCTACCTCTGGAGGGCCCCTAAATCTCCAGCATTTT	CASSSTSGGPLNLQHF	NA	NA	TRBV6-5	16	TRBJ1-5
TGCAGCGTTGTACAGGCCCAGGGTGTCACTGAAGCTTTCTTT	CSVVQAQGVTEAFF	few	NA	TRBV29-1	14	TRBJ1-1
TGTGCCAGCAGAACCCTTGGACTAGCCGGGGCCAACGTCCTGACTTTC	CASRTLGLAGANVLTF	NA	TRBD2	TRBV7-2	16	TRBJ2-6
TGTGCCAGCAGACAAGCCTACGAGCAGTACTTC	CASRQAYEQYF	few	NA	TRBV2	11	TRBJ2-7
TGTGCCAGCTCAACCCAGGGGCCCACTGAAGCTTTCTTT	CASSTQGPTEAFF	NA	NA	TRBV18	13	TRBJ1-1
TGCGCCAGCAGCAGACAATCCGGGGGTTCGAATGAGCAGTTCTTC	CASSRQSGGSNEQFF	NA	NA	TRBV5-1	15	TRBJ2-1
TGTGCCAGCAGTTGGCAGGTACATGAAAAACTGTTTTTT	CASSWQVHEKLFF	few	NA	TRBV28	13	TRBJ1-4
TGTGCCAGCAGCACCGGGACTAGCGGGAGGGGCAATGAGCAGTTCTTC	CASSTGTSGRGNEQFF	NA	TRBD2	TRBV11-1	16	TRBJ2-1
TGTGCCAGCAGTTTAAACAGGGGCTACGAGCAGTACTTC	CASSLNRGYEQYF	NA	TRBD1	TRBV9	13	TRBJ2-7
TGTGCCAGCAGCTTGGGAGGGGGGGTCACCGGGGAGCTGTTTTTT	CASSLGGGVTGELFF	few	NA	TRBV5-4	15	TRBJ2-2
TGCGCCAGCAGCTTGGCCGGGTTCAGCTCCTACGAGCAGTACTTC	CASSLAGFSSYEQYF	few	NA	TRBV5-1	15	TRBJ2-7
TGTGCCAGCAGCTTAAGGGTGACAGGGTCGAATTCACCCCTCCACTTT	CASSLRVTGSNSPLHF	NA	TRBD1	TRBV7-2	16	TRBJ1-6
TGCAGCGTTGAAGGCCCTAGCGGGAGGACCTCAGATACGCAGTATTTT	CSVEGPSGRTSDTQYF	few	TRBD2	TRBV29-1	16	TRBJ2-3
TGTGCCAGCAGCCAGGACAGGTCGAATCAGCCCCAGCATTTT	CASSQDRSNQPQHF	NA	TRBD1	TRBV11-2	14	TRBJ1-5
TGCGCCAGCAGCCAGGAAACAGGGTTCTATGGCTACACCTTC	CASSQETGFYGYTF	NA	NA	TRBV4-3	14	TRBJ1-2
TGTGCCAGCAGCTTAGGGGGGACAGCTTCTAACTATGGCTACACCTTC	CASSLGGTASNYGYTF	few	TRBD1	TRBV11-2	16	TRBJ1-2
TGTGCCACCAGCAGAGAGCTAGGTGGCGGGGAGCTGTTTTTT	CATSRELGGGELFF	few	NA	TRBV15	14	TRBJ2-2
TGTGCCTGGAGCGCGACAGGGGCCGAGCAGTTCTTC	CAWSATGAEQFF	few	TRBD1	TRBV30	12	TRBJ2-1
TGCGCCAGCAGCCCGCTAGGCGGTCAGCCCCAGCATTTT	CASSPLGGQPQHF	few	NA	TRBV5-1	13	TRBJ1-5
TGCGCCAGCAGCGAGCCCCCCATTACGGGAACCGGGGAAAGGGAGCAGTACTTC	CASSEPPITGTGEREQYF	NA	NA	TRBV5-1	18	TRBJ2-7
TGTGCCTGGTCGGCCGGACTAGCGGGAGGGGAGACCCAGTACTTC	CAWSAGLAGGETQYF	few	TRBD2	TRBV30	15	TRBJ2-5
TGCAGCGCTGTGGGGACTAGCGGGAGTTACGAGCAGTACTTC	CSAVGTSGSYEQYF	NA	TRBD2	TRBV29-1	14	TRBJ2-7
TGTGCCAGCAGTTACAGACTAGCGGGAACGACAGATACGCAGTATTTT	CASSYRLAGTTDTQYF	NA	TRBD2	TRBV6-6	16	TRBJ2-3
TGTGCCAGCAGTGTTTCAGGGGGCAGGAATCAGCCCCAGCATTTT	CASSVSGGRNQPQHF	few	TRBD1	TRBV6-4	15	TRBJ1-5
TGTGCCACCAGCAGAGATCTACCCTCCGGGACTAGCGGTTCTGGGCAGTTCTTC	CATSRDLPSGTSGSGQFF	few	TRBD2	TRBV15	18	TRBJ2-1
TGTGCCACAGGGGGCGCCTCCGACGAGCAGTACTTC	CATGGASDEQYF	NA	TRBD1	TRBV28	12	TRBJ2-7
TGTGCCAGCAGTTACGGGGGAGGAGAGACCCAGTACTTC	CASSYGGGETQYF	few	NA	TRBV6-5	13	TRBJ2-5
TGCGCCAGCCAGGGATCGGACGGCAATGAGCAGTTCTTC	CASQGSDGNEQFF	few	NA	TRBV5-1	13	TRBJ2-1
TGTGCCAGCAGTTACTCGACTGTAGCGGGGGTGGACGAGCAGTACTTC	CASSYSTVAGVDEQYF	NA	TRBD2	TRBV6-5	16	TRBJ2-7
TGTGCCAGCAGCGTTCAGGCCGGAAACACCATATATTTT	CASSVQAGNTIYF	few	NA	TRBV9	13	TRBJ1-3
TGCAGTGCTAAGCAGGCTTACGAGCAGTACTTC	CSAKQAYEQYF	few	NA	TRBV20-1	11	TRBJ2-7
TGTGCCAGCTCACCACCCTCCTCCTACTTCGACGAGCAGTACTTC	CASSPPSSYFDEQYF	NA	NA	TRBV18	15	TRBJ2-7